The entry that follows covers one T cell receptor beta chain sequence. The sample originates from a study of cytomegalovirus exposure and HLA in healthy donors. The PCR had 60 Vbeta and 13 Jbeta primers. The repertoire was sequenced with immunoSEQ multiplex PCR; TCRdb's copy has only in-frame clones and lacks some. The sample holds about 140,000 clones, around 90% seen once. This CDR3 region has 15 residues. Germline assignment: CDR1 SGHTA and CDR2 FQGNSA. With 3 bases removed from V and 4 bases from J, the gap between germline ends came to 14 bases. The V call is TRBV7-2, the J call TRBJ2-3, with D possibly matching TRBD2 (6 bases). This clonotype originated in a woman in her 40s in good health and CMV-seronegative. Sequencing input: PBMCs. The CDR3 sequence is CASSFDSGGADTQYF. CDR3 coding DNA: TGTGCCAGCAGCTTCGATAGCGGAGGCGCAGATACGCAGTATTTT.